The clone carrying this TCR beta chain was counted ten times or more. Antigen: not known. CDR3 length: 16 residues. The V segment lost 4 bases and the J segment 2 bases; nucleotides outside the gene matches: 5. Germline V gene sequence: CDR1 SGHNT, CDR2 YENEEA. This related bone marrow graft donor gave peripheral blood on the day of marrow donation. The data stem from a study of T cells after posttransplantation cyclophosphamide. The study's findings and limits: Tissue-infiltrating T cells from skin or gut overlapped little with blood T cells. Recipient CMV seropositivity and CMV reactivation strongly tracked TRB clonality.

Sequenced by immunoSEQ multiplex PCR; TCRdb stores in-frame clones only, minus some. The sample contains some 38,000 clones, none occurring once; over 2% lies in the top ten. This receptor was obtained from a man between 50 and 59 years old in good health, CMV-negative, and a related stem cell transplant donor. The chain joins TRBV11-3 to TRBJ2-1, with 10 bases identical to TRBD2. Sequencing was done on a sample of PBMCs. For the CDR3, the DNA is TGTGCCAGCAGCTCCCGGACTAGCGGCCCCTACAATGAGCAGTTCTTC. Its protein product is CASSSRTSGPYNEQFF.